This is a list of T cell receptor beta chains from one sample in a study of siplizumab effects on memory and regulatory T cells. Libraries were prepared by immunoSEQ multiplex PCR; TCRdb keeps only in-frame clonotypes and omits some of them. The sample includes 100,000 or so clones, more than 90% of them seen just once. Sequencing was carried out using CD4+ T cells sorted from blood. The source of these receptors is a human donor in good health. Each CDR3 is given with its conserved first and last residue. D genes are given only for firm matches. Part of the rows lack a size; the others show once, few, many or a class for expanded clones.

CASCKETQYF,TGTGCCAGCTGTAAGGAGACCCAGTACTTC,TRBV12-1,-,TRBJ2-5,-
CASSSSNREAFF,TGTGCCAGCAGTTCTTCCAACCGCGAAGCTTTCTTT,TRBV28,-,TRBJ1-1,-
CASSLAQGAGSYNSPLHF,TGTGCCAGCAGCTTAGCCCAGGGGGCCGGCTCCTATAATTCACCCCTCCACTTT,TRBV7-6,few,TRBJ1-6,TRBD1
CASSFSSGGYNEQFF,TGTGCCAGCAGCTTTTCTAGCGGGGGCTACAATGAGCAGTTCTTC,TRBV7-2,-,TRBJ2-1,TRBD2
CASSRTDSYEQYF,TGTGCCAGCAGCCGGACAGACTCCTACGAGCAGTACTTC,TRBV5-1,-,TRBJ2-7,-
CASSPNAGSYNEQFF,TGTGCCAGCAGCCCGAATGCTGGGTCCTACAATGAGCAGTTCTTC,TRBV7-9,-,TRBJ2-1,-
CASSWTGNGELFF,TGTGCCAGCAGCTGGACCGGGAACGGGGAGCTGTTTTTT,TRBV7-8,-,TRBJ2-2,-
CSAPMSPGYTF,TGCAGTGCGCCGATGTCCCCCGGCTACACCTTC,TRBV20-1,-,TRBJ1-2,-
CASSSGGAGGTEAFF,TGTGCCAGTAGTAGCGGGGGCGCCGGGGGCACTGAAGCTTTCTTT,TRBV19,-,TRBJ1-1,-
CASSSTGARYNEQFF,TGTGCCAGCAGCTCTACAGGGGCGCGATACAATGAGCAGTTCTTC,TRBV7-9,-,TRBJ2-1,TRBD1
CASSPGGRSSYEQYF,TGTGCCAGCAGCCCAGGGGGGCGCTCCTCCTACGAGCAGTACTTC,TRBV5-4,-,TRBJ2-7,-
CASSLAPGLAFLGESVDEQFF,TGCGCCAGCAGCTTGGCACCGGGACTAGCGTTTTTGGGGGAATCGGTCGATGAGCAGTTCTTC,TRBV5-1,-,TRBJ2-1,TRBD2
CASSQEPAQNEKLFF,TGCGCCAGCAGCCAAGAACCGGCCCAAAATGAAAAACTGTTTTTT,TRBV4-1,-,TRBJ1-4,-
CASSPLTSSYEQYF,TGTGCCAGCAGCCCACTGACTAGCAGCTACGAGCAGTACTTC,TRBV7-7,-,TRBJ2-7,TRBD2
CAISDADRGRFYGYTF,TGTGCCATCAGCGACGCGGACAGGGGACGTTTCTATGGCTACACCTTC,TRBV10-3,-,TRBJ1-2,TRBD1
CASSASGGAYEQYF,TGTGCCAGCAGCGCTAGCGGGGGGGCCTACGAGCAGTACTTC,TRBV7-2,-,TRBJ2-7,TRBD2
CASSDQTGGYEQYF,TGTGCCAGCAGTGACCAGACAGGCGGCTACGAGCAGTACTTC,TRBV25-1,once,TRBJ2-7,-
CASSLDRSRSHNEQFF,TGTGCCAGCAGCTTAGACCGCTCGAGGTCCCACAATGAGCAGTTCTTC,TRBV7-9,-,TRBJ2-1,-
CASSSNRGTGGIGELFF,TGCGCCAGCAGTTCCAACCGCGGGACAGGGGGCATCGGGGAGCTGTTTTTT,TRBV5-1,-,TRBJ2-2,TRBD1
CASSLATGGGNQPQHF,TGTGCCAGCAGCTTAGCGACAGGGGGTGGCAATCAGCCCCAGCATTTT,TRBV7-9,once,TRBJ1-5,TRBD1
CASSPGTKVEQFF,TGTGCCAGCAGTCCTGGGACCAAGGTTGAGCAGTTCTTC,TRBV6-5,-,TRBJ2-1,-
CASSLAQSMNTEAFF,TGTGCCAGCAGCCTCGCTCAGTCTATGAACACTGAAGCTTTCTTT,TRBV9,-,TRBJ1-1,-
CASSLKGETEAFF,TGTGCCAGCAGCTTAAAAGGGGAAACTGAAGCTTTCTTT,TRBV7-2,-,TRBJ1-1,-
CASSESGGARYNEQFF,TGCGCCAGCAGTGAGTCGGGGGGGGCGCGTTACAATGAGCAGTTCTTC,TRBV10-1,-,TRBJ2-1,-
CASSPPKLAGGNNEQFF,TGTGCCAGTAGCCCCCCGAAACTAGCGGGGGGCAACAATGAGCAGTTCTTC,TRBV19,-,TRBJ2-1,TRBD2
CASSGTSGGGGTQYF,TGTGCCAGTAGTGGGACTAGCGGCGGAGGGGGGACCCAGTACTTC,TRBV19,-,TRBJ2-5,TRBD2
CASSPTATYEQYF,TGTGCCAGCTCACCGACAGCCACCTACGAGCAGTACTTC,TRBV18,-,TRBJ2-7,-
CASSQLAGGTDTQYF,TGTGCCAGCAGCCAGCTAGCGGGGGGCACAGATACGCAGTATTTT,TRBV7-9,-,TRBJ2-3,TRBD2
CASSPVGWTETQYF,TGTGCCAGCTCACCAGTAGGGTGGACAGAGACCCAGTACTTC,TRBV18,-,TRBJ2-5,-
CASSLGRDSGANVLTF,TGCGCCAGCAGCTTGGGACGGGACTCTGGGGCCAACGTCCTGACTTTC,TRBV5-1,-,TRBJ2-6,-
CASSPSGEPGELFF,TGCGCCAGCAGCCCTAGCGGGGAGCCCGGGGAGCTGTTTTTT,TRBV5-1,-,TRBJ2-2,TRBD2
CASSSRADNEQFF,TGTGCCAGCAGCTCCCGGGCTGACAATGAGCAGTTCTTC,TRBV5-4,-,TRBJ2-1,-
CASSDSSGVSNYGYTF,TGTGCCAGCAGTGACTCGAGTGGGGTGTCGAACTATGGCTACACCTTC,TRBV6-4,few,TRBJ1-2,-
CASSSLSGAETQYF,TGTGCCAGCAGCAGCCTTAGCGGGGCGGAGACCCAGTACTTC,TRBV6-5,-,TRBJ2-5,TRBD2
CASSSDRGLNEQYF,TGTGCCAGCAGCTCGGACAGGGGTCTTAACGAGCAGTACTTC,TRBV9,-,TRBJ2-7,TRBD1
CASSLTENYGYTF,TGTGCCAGCAGTTTAACGGAGAACTATGGCTACACCTTC,TRBV6-5,once,TRBJ1-2,-
CASSLGGRTDTQYF,TGCGCCAGCAGCTTGGGGGGCCGGACAGATACGCAGTATTTT,TRBV5-1,-,TRBJ2-3,-
CASSQNSASGGQETQYF,TGCGCCAGCAGCCAAAACTCGGCTAGCGGGGGACAAGAGACCCAGTACTTC,TRBV4-1,-,TRBJ2-5,TRBD2
CAIRSSGGETQYF,TGTGCCATCAGGAGTAGCGGGGGAGAGACCCAGTACTTC,TRBV10-3,-,TRBJ2-5,TRBD2
CASSLSPGNYGYTF,TGTGCCAGCAGCTTAAGTCCAGGGAACTATGGCTACACCTTC,TRBV7-3,-,TRBJ1-2,-
CASSDLQVNYGYTF,TGTGCCAGTAGTGACCTTCAGGTTAACTATGGCTACACCTTC,TRBV19,-,TRBJ1-2,-
CASSQDLGQGLSGANVLTF,TGTGCCAGCAGCCAAGACTTGGGACAGGGCTTATCTGGGGCCAACGTCCTGACTTTC,TRBV4-2,-,TRBJ2-6,TRBD1
CSVEETTGTGARTNEKLFF,TGCAGCGTTGAAGAAACCACAGGGACAGGGGCTAGGACTAATGAAAAACTGTTTTTT,TRBV29-1,-,TRBJ1-4,TRBD1
CASSLYSVNNEQFF,TGTGCCAGCAGCTTATATAGTGTTAACAATGAGCAGTTCTTC,TRBV7-3,-,TRBJ2-1,-
CASSQSGTGRTPEAFF,TGTGCCAGCAGCCAATCAGGGACAGGGCGAACCCCTGAAGCTTTCTTT,TRBV4-2,-,TRBJ1-1,TRBD1
CASDRGRTDTQYF,TGTGCCAGCGACAGGGGGCGGACAGATACGCAGTATTTT,TRBV6-1,-,TRBJ2-3,TRBD1
CASSPPAGGPFGNEQFF,TGTGCCAGCTCACCACCAGCGGGGGGGCCCTTTGGGAATGAGCAGTTCTTC,TRBV18,-,TRBJ2-1,TRBD2
CASSPVPGTTNEKLFF,TGCGCCAGCAGCCCGGTGCCAGGAACAACTAATGAAAAACTGTTTTTT,TRBV5-1,-,TRBJ1-4,-
CASSLVYNSPLHF,TGTGCCAGCAGCTTAGTGTATAATTCACCCCTCCACTTT,TRBV11-3,few,TRBJ1-6,-
CASAGRVWEETQYF,TGTGCCAGCGCTGGTCGGGTTTGGGAGGAGACCCAGTACTTC,TRBV5-5,-,TRBJ2-5,-
CASSLVRQPPYEQYF,TGTGCCAGCAGCTTAGTGCGGCAGCCCCCCTACGAGCAGTACTTC,TRBV11-2,-,TRBJ2-7,-
CASSAGTSGGPGQYF,TGTGCCAGCAGCGCCGGGACTAGCGGGGGGCCAGGGCAGTACTTC,TRBV9,-,TRBJ2-7,TRBD2
CASSYSTGNTEAFF,TGTGCCAGCAGTTACTCGACAGGGAACACTGAAGCTTTCTTT,TRBV6-5,-,TRBJ1-1,-
CASSPNRGRGYTF,TGTGCCAGTAGTCCAAACAGGGGGCGCGGCTACACCTTC,TRBV19,-,TRBJ1-2,TRBD1
CASSLDGGYGYTF,TGTGCCAGCAGCCTGGACGGGGGATATGGCTACACCTTC,TRBV5-4,-,TRBJ1-2,-
CASSLFQQGGYTF,TGTGCCAGCAGTTTATTCCAACAGGGCGGCTACACCTTC,TRBV27,-,TRBJ1-2,-
CASSEGWVLRANYGYTF,TGTGCCAGCAGTGAGGGTTGGGTGCTACGAGCTAACTATGGCTACACCTTC,TRBV6-1,-,TRBJ1-2,-
CASSSFEGNTGELFF,TGTGCCAGTAGTAGCTTTGAGGGCAACACCGGGGAGCTGTTTTTT,TRBV19,-,TRBJ2-2,-
CASTTPSRGEGNSPLHF,TGTGCCAGTACCACTCCGTCCCGGGGCGAGGGGAATTCACCCCTCCACTTT,TRBV19,-,TRBJ1-6,-